Listed below are T cell receptor beta chains from one sample, sequenced in a study of OX40 agonist ivuxolimab in advanced cancers. Measured with immunoSEQ multiplex PCR; TCRdb has only the in-frame clones, and not every one. Of 70,000 to 95,000 clones listed, around nine tenths were seen once; the top ten hold around 6.5%. Sequenced here: CD4+ or CD8+ T cells sorted from blood, sampled in a trial of the OX40 agonist ivuxolimab. Receptors originate from an adult with an advanced solid tumor such as melanoma, head and neck, liver or kidney cancer. Both conserved end residues are part of each CDR3. A D gene is named only where the DNA matches it firmly. Some rows have no size entry. The others give once, few or many, or a class for an expanded clone.

j_gene: TRBJ1-5
v_gene: TRBV5-6
d_gene: TRBD1
abundance: NA
CDR3aa: CASSLGTGGQPQHF
CDR3nt: TGTGCCAGCAGCTTGGGGACAGGTGGGCAGCCCCAGCATTTT

j_gene: TRBJ1-5
v_gene: TRBV5-3
d_gene: TRBD1
abundance: NA
CDR3aa: CARNKGSSTGGLGNQPQHF
CDR3nt: TGTGCCAGAAACAAAGGATCGTCGACAGGGGGCTTGGGCAATCAGCCCCAGCATTTT

j_gene: TRBJ1-2
v_gene: TRBV30
d_gene: TRBD1
abundance: NA
CDR3aa: CACLRQGGYGYTF
CDR3nt: TGTGCCTGTCTGAGACAGGGCGGCTATGGCTACACCTTC

j_gene: TRBJ1-1
v_gene: TRBV7-2
d_gene: NA
abundance: NA
CDR3aa: CASRRRAGNTEAFF
CDR3nt: TGTGCCAGCAGGAGACGGGCCGGGAACACTGAAGCTTTCTTT

j_gene: TRBJ1-2
v_gene: TRBV28
d_gene: NA
abundance: NA
CDR3aa: CASGGALGGYTF
CDR3nt: TGTGCCAGCGGGGGGGCCCTCGGAGGCTACACCTTC

j_gene: TRBJ2-3
v_gene: TRBV6-5
d_gene: NA
abundance: once
CDR3aa: CASSLTGPGRTDTQYF
CDR3nt: TGTGCCAGCAGTTTGACTGGGCCAGGTCGCACAGATACGCAGTATTTT

j_gene: TRBJ1-6
v_gene: TRBV6-4
d_gene: NA
abundance: NA
CDR3aa: CASSDELGVNSPLHF
CDR3nt: TGTGCCAGCAGTGACGAATTAGGGGTAAATTCACCCCTCCACTTT

j_gene: TRBJ1-5
v_gene: TRBV5-1
d_gene: NA
abundance: NA
CDR3aa: CASSLEAGFNQPQHF
CDR3nt: TGCGCCAGCAGCTTGGAAGCCGGATTCAATCAGCCCCAGCATTTT

j_gene: TRBJ2-7
v_gene: TRBV9
d_gene: TRBD2
abundance: once
CDR3aa: CASSVTGLAGVEQYF
CDR3nt: TGTGCCAGCAGCGTCACGGGACTAGCGGGGGTTGAGCAGTACTTC

j_gene: TRBJ1-5
v_gene: TRBV28
d_gene: NA
abundance: NA
CDR3aa: CASNQAWRAVVQPQHF
CDR3nt: TGTGCCAGCAACCAGGCCTGGCGGGCGGTAGTTCAGCCCCAGCATTTT

j_gene: TRBJ2-7
v_gene: TRBV13
d_gene: NA
abundance: NA
CDR3aa: CASSQTRTVLLQQQYF
CDR3nt: TGTGCCAGCAGCCAAACCCGGACAGTGCTCCTTCAACAGCAGTACTTC

j_gene: TRBJ2-7
v_gene: TRBV18
d_gene: NA
abundance: NA
CDR3aa: CASSPSSEQYF
CDR3nt: TGTGCCAGCTCACCATCAAGCGAGCAGTACTTC

j_gene: TRBJ2-2
v_gene: TRBV7-2
d_gene: NA
abundance: NA
CDR3aa: CASSTNTGELFF
CDR3nt: TGTGCCAGCAGTACGAACACCGGGGAGCTGTTTTTT

j_gene: TRBJ2-7
v_gene: TRBV28
d_gene: TRBD1
abundance: NA
CDR3aa: CASSFPPGGVPYEQYF
CDR3nt: TGTGCCAGCAGTTTCCCCCCAGGGGGCGTCCCCTACGAGCAGTACTTC

j_gene: TRBJ1-1
v_gene: TRBV2
d_gene: NA
abundance: NA
CDR3aa: CASSLPRPNTEAFF
CDR3nt: TGTGCCAGCAGCCTGCCCAGGCCGAACACTGAAGCTTTCTTT

j_gene: TRBJ2-1
v_gene: TRBV29-1
d_gene: NA
abundance: NA
CDR3aa: CSVEQEQFF
CDR3nt: TGCAGCGTTGAACAGGAGCAGTTCTTC

j_gene: TRBJ1-1
v_gene: TRBV18
d_gene: TRBD1
abundance: NA
CDR3aa: CASSPYRGQNTEAFF
CDR3nt: TGTGCCAGCTCACCCTACAGGGGACAGAACACTGAAGCTTTCTTT

j_gene: TRBJ2-2
v_gene: TRBV18
d_gene: TRBD1
abundance: NA
CDR3aa: CASSPRHPGQLNTGELFF
CDR3nt: TGTGCCAGCTCACCACGACACCCGGGACAGTTGAACACCGGGGAGCTGTTTTTT

j_gene: TRBJ1-5
v_gene: TRBV28
d_gene: NA
abundance: NA
CDR3aa: CASSEGIRNQPQHF
CDR3nt: TGTGCCAGCAGTGAGGGGATACGCAATCAGCCCCAGCATTTT

j_gene: TRBJ1-1
v_gene: TRBV7-9
d_gene: NA
abundance: once
CDR3aa: CASLLKMGGAGNTEAFF
CDR3nt: TGTGCCAGCCTCCTGAAGATGGGGGGCGCCGGGAACACTGAAGCTTTCTTT

j_gene: TRBJ1-2
v_gene: TRBV6-6
d_gene: NA
abundance: NA
CDR3aa: CASSLGVNYGYTF
CDR3nt: TGTGCCAGCAGTTTGGGGGTCAACTATGGCTACACCTTC

j_gene: TRBJ1-6
v_gene: TRBV6-5
d_gene: TRBD1
abundance: NA
CDR3aa: CASSSRDRELNSPLHF
CDR3nt: TGTGCCAGCAGTTCCCGGGACAGGGAGTTAAATTCACCCCTCCACTTT

j_gene: TRBJ1-4
v_gene: TRBV4-3
d_gene: TRBD1
abundance: NA
CDR3aa: CASSPGQQGLFRGEKLFF
CDR3nt: TGCGCCAGCAGCCCCGGGCAACAGGGGTTGTTCCGAGGGGAAAAACTGTTTTTT

j_gene: TRBJ2-7
v_gene: TRBV5-1
d_gene: NA
abundance: NA
CDR3aa: CASSRDRDTSGYSF
CDR3nt: TGCGCCAGCAGCCGGGACAGGGATACTAGCGGGTATTCTTTC

j_gene: TRBJ1-6
v_gene: TRBV27
d_gene: NA
abundance: NA
CDR3aa: CASSREPGRLNSPLHF
CDR3nt: TGTGCCAGCAGTCGAGAGCCGGGACGGCTAAATTCACCCCTCCACTTT

j_gene: TRBJ2-7
v_gene: TRBV6-1
d_gene: NA
abundance: NA
CDR3aa: CASSDSGSSSYEQYF
CDR3nt: TGTGCCAGCAGTGACTCGGGCAGCTCCTCCTACGAGCAGTACTTC